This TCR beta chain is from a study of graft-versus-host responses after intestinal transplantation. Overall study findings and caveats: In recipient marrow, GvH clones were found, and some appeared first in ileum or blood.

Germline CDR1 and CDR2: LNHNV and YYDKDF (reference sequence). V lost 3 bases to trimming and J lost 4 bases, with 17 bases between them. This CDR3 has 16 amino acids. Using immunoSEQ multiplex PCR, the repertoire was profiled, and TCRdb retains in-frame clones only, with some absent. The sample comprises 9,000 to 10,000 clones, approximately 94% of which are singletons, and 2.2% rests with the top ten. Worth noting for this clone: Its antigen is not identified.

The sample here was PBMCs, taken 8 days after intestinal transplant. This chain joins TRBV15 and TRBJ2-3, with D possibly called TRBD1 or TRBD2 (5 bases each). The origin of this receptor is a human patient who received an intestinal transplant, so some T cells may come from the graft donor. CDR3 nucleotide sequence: TGTGCCACCAGCAGCCGGGACGGGGTTACACCAGATACGCAGTATTTT. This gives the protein CATSSRDGVTPDTQYF.